A single sample is the source of the 6 T cell receptor beta chains below, sequenced in a study of cytomegalovirus exposure and HLA in healthy donors. PCR employed 60 Vbeta and 13 Jbeta primers. Sequenced by immunoSEQ multiplex PCR; TCRdb stores in-frame clones only, minus some. The sample holds fewer than 250,000 clones, roughly 80% seen once. The sample taken for sequencing was PBMCs. The receptors shown here come from a girl aged 2 to 10 in good health and CMV-seronegative.

This chain links TRBV2 with TRBJ2-1, with D perhaps matching TRBD1 (5 bases). The germline CDR1 and CDR2 sequences are SNHLY and FYNNEI. CDR3 length: 15 amino acids. The V gene lost 7 bases and the J gene lost 6 bases, with 19 bases spanning the gap. The CDR3 nucleotides read TGTGCCAGCACCCCGGTCCAAAGGGGTGGCAATGAGCAGTTCTTC. Protein product: CASTPVQRGGNEQFF.

This chain joins TRBV5-1 and TRBJ1-4; D is unresolved. Trimming pared 1 base from V and 6 bases from J, leaving 13 bases between. The germline CDR1 and CDR2 sequences are SGHRS and YFSETQ. The CDR3 runs to 15 residues. CDR3 nucleotides: TGCGCCAGCAGCTTGATCCCGAGATCGGATGAAAAACTGTTTTTT. Encoded protein: CASSLIPRSDEKLFF.

The chain recombines TRBV19 with TRBJ2-1, with D possibly matching TRBD2 (6 bases). V lost 5 bases and J lost 4, with 15 bases in between. Germline values: CDR1 LNHDA, CDR2 SQIVND (reference sequence). The CDR3 is 15 amino acids. CDR3 bases: TGTGCCAGTAGTTATAGCGGAGGGATTTACAATGAGCAGTTCTTC. This codes for CASSYSGGIYNEQFF.

The chain is built from TRBV5-1 and TRBJ1-1; TRBD1 agrees at 7 bases. V shed 9 bases, J shed 2 bases, and the junction held 13 bases outside the gene matches. The CDR3 contains 15 residues. From germline, CDR1 is SGHRS and CDR2 YFSETQ. The CDR3 coding sequence is TGCGCCACCAAAACCACCGGGACAGATAACACTGAAGCTTTCTTT. Protein product: CATKTTGTDNTEAFF.

The rearrangement joins TRBV10-3 to TRBJ1-5, with D tentatively TRBD1 (5 bases). This CDR3 spans 13 amino acids. V was pared by 8 bases and J by 3 bases, with 11 bases between. CDR1 is ENHRY, CDR2 SYGVKD, per germline. CDR3 region: CAISGETNQPQHF. CDR3 DNA sequence: TGTGCCATCTCGGGGGAAACCAATCAGCCCCAGCATTTT.

The rearrangement links TRBV2 to TRBJ1-6; 7 bases fit TRBD1. The CDR3 is 15 amino acids. The germline CDR1 and CDR2 sequences are SNHLY and FYNNEI. V lost 8 bases and J lost 0; bases outside the gene matches: 4. The CDR3 here is CASGGTASYNSPLHF. CDR3 nucleotides: TGTGCCAGCGGCGGGACAGCCTCCTATAATTCACCCCTCCACTTT.